The rows below give T cell receptor beta chains drawn from one sample of a study of T cells after yellow fever vaccination. In TCRdb, the 5' RACE reads were re-called with MiXCR into one record per CDR3 protein. Of 90,000 to 150,000 distinct CDR3 sequences listed, around 6.7% are singletons. The sample consisted of CD4+ T cells sorted from PBMCs, taken roughly 47 days after the first yellow fever vaccination. Receptors originate from a man between 18 and 35 years old who received the YFV17D yellow fever vaccine. CDR3s include the opening cysteine and the closing phenylalanine or tryptophan. D genes are given only for firm matches. The size of a clone is reported for some rows only, either as once, few or many, or as a class for expanded clones.

d_call: -; j_call: TRBJ2-1; clone_size: many; v_call: TRBV20-1; cdr3_nt: TGCAGTGCTAGTCGGCTGTATGAGCAGTTCTTC; cdr3_aa: CSASRLYEQFF
d_call: -; j_call: TRBJ2-3; clone_size: few; v_call: TRBV12-3/TRBV12-4; cdr3_nt: TGTGCCTCTTCGTCTCACGGGGGGCCGGATACGCAGTATTTT; cdr3_aa: CASSSHGGPDTQYF
d_call: TRBD2; j_call: TRBJ2-3; clone_size: many; v_call: TRBV7-2; cdr3_nt: TGTGCCAGCAGCAAGGGACTAGCGGGGGGCCTTGCAGATACGCAGTATTTT; cdr3_aa: CASSKGLAGGLADTQYF
d_call: -; j_call: TRBJ2-1; clone_size: many; v_call: TRBV7-9; cdr3_nt: TGTGCCAGCAGCTTGGGCGGGAAGAATGAGCAGTTCTTC; cdr3_aa: CASSLGGKNEQFF
d_call: -; j_call: TRBJ2-3; clone_size: many; v_call: TRBV10-2; cdr3_nt: TGCGCCAGCAGTGAGCAGGGCCGCACAGATACGCAGTATTTT; cdr3_aa: CASSEQGRTDTQYF
d_call: TRBD1; j_call: TRBJ1-2; clone_size: many; v_call: TRBV11-2; cdr3_nt: TGTGCCAGCAGCATGGGACAGTATGGCTACACCTTC; cdr3_aa: CASSMGQYGYTF
d_call: TRBD2; j_call: TRBJ2-1; clone_size: many; v_call: TRBV18; cdr3_nt: TGTGCCAGCTCACCACCCCGGCTAGCGGGGCAGTTCTTC; cdr3_aa: CASSPPRLAGQFF
d_call: TRBD2; j_call: TRBJ2-5; clone_size: many; v_call: TRBV20-1; cdr3_nt: TGCAGTGCTAGTTCCGGGGGGCAAGAGACCCAGTACTTC; cdr3_aa: CSASSGGQETQYF
d_call: TRBD1; j_call: TRBJ1-1; clone_size: few; v_call: TRBV12-3/TRBV12-4; cdr3_nt: TGTACCTGCAGTTTCAGGGGGCGGGGTCTTGTGAACACTGAAGCTTTCTTT; cdr3_aa: CTCSFRGRGLVNTEAFF
d_call: TRBD1; j_call: TRBJ1-4; clone_size: -; v_call: TRBV4-3; cdr3_nt: TGCGCCAGCAGCATACAGGGGGCAACTAATGAAAAACTGTTTTTT; cdr3_aa: CASSIQGATNEKLFF
d_call: TRBD2; j_call: TRBJ2-1; clone_size: many; v_call: TRBV20-1; cdr3_nt: TGCAGTGCTAGAGATAGGGGTAGCGGGGGCCCCTACAATGAGCAGTTCTTC; cdr3_aa: CSARDRGSGGPYNEQFF
d_call: TRBD1; j_call: TRBJ2-2; clone_size: many; v_call: TRBV28; cdr3_nt: TGTGCCAGCAGCACCCCGGGACAGGGCTTCGGCGGGGAGCTGTTTTTT; cdr3_aa: CASSTPGQGFGGELFF
d_call: -; j_call: TRBJ1-5; clone_size: few; v_call: TRBV10-1; cdr3_nt: TGCGCCAGCAGTATGGGGATTGGCAATCAGCCCCAGCATTTT; cdr3_aa: CASSMGIGNQPQHF
d_call: TRBD2; j_call: TRBJ2-1; clone_size: -; v_call: TRBV7-3; cdr3_nt: TGTGCCAGCAGCTACCCTAGCGGGGCGCCCTTC; cdr3_aa: CASSYPSGAPF
d_call: -; j_call: TRBJ2-5; clone_size: many; v_call: TRBV10-2; cdr3_nt: TGCGCCAGCAGTGAGGGGGCCCCCCAAGAGACCCAGTACTTC; cdr3_aa: CASSEGAPQETQYF
d_call: -; j_call: TRBJ2-5; clone_size: many; v_call: TRBV4-1; cdr3_nt: TGCGCCAGCAGCCGGGACCAGTACCAAGAGACCCAGTACTTC; cdr3_aa: CASSRDQYQETQYF
d_call: TRBD1; j_call: TRBJ2-1; clone_size: few; v_call: TRBV12-3/TRBV12-4; cdr3_nt: TGTGCCAGCAGTAACCGACAGGGGTTATACAATGAGCAGTTCTTC; cdr3_aa: CASSNRQGLYNEQFF
d_call: -; j_call: TRBJ1-1; clone_size: many; v_call: TRBV7-2; cdr3_nt: TGTGCCAGCAGCCCCGGCGGGGGCCGCACTGAAGCTTTCTTT; cdr3_aa: CASSPGGGRTEAFF
d_call: -; j_call: TRBJ2-2; clone_size: many; v_call: TRBV9; cdr3_nt: TGTGCCAGCAGCGTAGCTACGGGGACCGGGGAGCTGTTTTTT; cdr3_aa: CASSVATGTGELFF
d_call: TRBD2; j_call: TRBJ2-2; clone_size: many; v_call: TRBV5-1; cdr3_nt: TGCGCCAGCAGCAGAGTAGCGGGGAACACCGGGGAGCTGTTTTTT; cdr3_aa: CASSRVAGNTGELFF
d_call: -; j_call: TRBJ2-7; clone_size: many; v_call: TRBV12-3/TRBV12-4; cdr3_nt: TGTGCCAGCAGTCCCCACATGCTCTCCTACGAGCAGTACTTC; cdr3_aa: CASSPHMLSYEQYF
d_call: TRBD1; j_call: TRBJ2-5; clone_size: many; v_call: TRBV7-3; cdr3_nt: TGTGCCAGCAGCCGGACAGGGGGCGAGGAGACCCAGTACTTC; cdr3_aa: CASSRTGGEETQYF
d_call: TRBD2; j_call: TRBJ2-1; clone_size: many; v_call: TRBV5-4; cdr3_nt: TGTGCCAGCAGCTTGGAACTAGCGGGGGGGATCGAGCAGTTCTTC; cdr3_aa: CASSLELAGGIEQFF
d_call: TRBD2; j_call: TRBJ2-3; clone_size: many; v_call: TRBV28; cdr3_nt: TGTGCCAGCAAGTGGGGGGGGACAGATACGCAGTATTTT; cdr3_aa: CASKWGGTDTQYF
d_call: -; j_call: TRBJ2-5; clone_size: many; v_call: TRBV5-1; cdr3_nt: TGCGCCAGCAGCTCCTACAGGGAAGAGACCCAGTACTTC; cdr3_aa: CASSSYREETQYF
d_call: -; j_call: TRBJ2-7; clone_size: many; v_call: TRBV27; cdr3_nt: TGTGCCAGCGGCAGGCCGCCCTACGAGCAGTACTTC; cdr3_aa: CASGRPPYEQYF
d_call: -; j_call: TRBJ1-4; clone_size: many; v_call: TRBV6-5; cdr3_nt: TGTGCCAGCAGTTACTCGTATAGGAATGAAAAACTGTTTTTT; cdr3_aa: CASSYSYRNEKLFF
d_call: -; j_call: TRBJ2-5; clone_size: many; v_call: TRBV12-3/TRBV12-4; cdr3_nt: TGTGCCAGCAGTTTAGGCCCTCAAGAGACCCAGTACTTC; cdr3_aa: CASSLGPQETQYF
d_call: TRBD1; j_call: TRBJ2-3; clone_size: many; v_call: TRBV14; cdr3_nt: TGTGCCAGCAGCCAAAGTATCGGGACAGGGGTCCCAGATACGCAGTATTTT; cdr3_aa: CASSQSIGTGVPDTQYF
d_call: -; j_call: TRBJ1-1; clone_size: many; v_call: TRBV5-1; cdr3_nt: TGCGCCAGCAGCACCGAGGCCTCATGGAACACTGAAGCTTTCTTT; cdr3_aa: CASSTEASWNTEAFF
d_call: -; j_call: TRBJ2-3; clone_size: many; v_call: TRBV29-1; cdr3_nt: TGCAGCGTTGAAGCTGGACATTCCACAGATACGCAGTATTTT; cdr3_aa: CSVEAGHSTDTQYF
d_call: -; j_call: TRBJ1-2; clone_size: many; v_call: TRBV24-1; cdr3_nt: TGTGCCACCAGTGATGCAGGAGGGTATGGCTACACCTTC; cdr3_aa: CATSDAGGYGYTF
d_call: TRBD1; j_call: TRBJ1-1; clone_size: many; v_call: TRBV2; cdr3_nt: TGTGCCAGCACAACGGGACAGTTGAACACTGAAGCTTTCTTT; cdr3_aa: CASTTGQLNTEAFF
d_call: -; j_call: TRBJ1-3; clone_size: many; v_call: TRBV12-3/TRBV12-4; cdr3_nt: TGTGCCAGCACTCTAAGAAGAGGAAACACCATATATTTT; cdr3_aa: CASTLRRGNTIYF
d_call: -; j_call: TRBJ2-3; clone_size: many; v_call: TRBV2; cdr3_nt: TGTGCCAGCAGTGAAGGGGGACATTCCACAAATACGCAGTATTTT; cdr3_aa: CASSEGGHSTNTQYF
d_call: TRBD1; j_call: TRBJ2-1; clone_size: many; v_call: TRBV2; cdr3_nt: TGTGCCAGCAGTTATACAGGGGATGAGCAGTTCTTC; cdr3_aa: CASSYTGDEQFF
d_call: TRBD1; j_call: TRBJ2-2; clone_size: many; v_call: TRBV5-1; cdr3_nt: TGCGCCAGCAGCTTGGAGACAGGGATCACCGGGGAGCTGTTTTTT; cdr3_aa: CASSLETGITGELFF
d_call: -; j_call: TRBJ2-2; clone_size: many; v_call: TRBV7-6; cdr3_nt: TGTGCCAGCAGCTTACGTCAGGGGGGAACCGGGGAGCTGTTTTTT; cdr3_aa: CASSLRQGGTGELFF
d_call: -; j_call: TRBJ2-3; clone_size: many; v_call: TRBV6-4; cdr3_nt: TGTGCCAGTTCCAAGGGCACCAAAGATACGCAGTATTTT; cdr3_aa: CASSKGTKDTQYF
d_call: -; j_call: TRBJ1-6; clone_size: -; v_call: TRBV6-5; cdr3_nt: TGTGCCAGGAGTTACGGCCCCCCGGAGAGTTCACCCCTCCACTTT; cdr3_aa: CARSYGPPESSPLHF
d_call: TRBD1; j_call: TRBJ1-2; clone_size: many; v_call: TRBV5-5; cdr3_nt: TGTGCCAGCAATCCGGGACAGGGAAGATGGGATGGCTACACCTTC; cdr3_aa: CASNPGQGRWDGYTF
d_call: TRBD2; j_call: TRBJ2-7; clone_size: many; v_call: TRBV4-2; cdr3_nt: TGTGCCAGCAGCCACACCCTAGCGGGGGGGGATTTCTACGAGCAGTACTTC; cdr3_aa: CASSHTLAGGDFYEQYF
d_call: -; j_call: TRBJ2-5; clone_size: many; v_call: TRBV4-1; cdr3_nt: TGCGCCAGCAGCCCAGCCCGGACAGCCGGCGAGACCCAGTACTTC; cdr3_aa: CASSPARTAGETQYF
d_call: TRBD1; j_call: TRBJ1-5; clone_size: many; v_call: TRBV20-1; cdr3_nt: TGCAGTGCTAGGGCCGGGACAGGATCCTCCAATCAGCCCCAGCATTTT; cdr3_aa: CSARAGTGSSNQPQHF
d_call: -; j_call: TRBJ1-5; clone_size: many; v_call: TRBV10-3; cdr3_nt: TGTGCCATCAGAGCCGCGGGGGGCGGACAGCCCCAGCATTTT; cdr3_aa: CAIRAAGGGQPQHF
d_call: -; j_call: TRBJ1-6; clone_size: many; v_call: TRBV12-3/TRBV12-4; cdr3_nt: TGTGCCAGCAGTTTTCGGGGATCCTATAATTCACCCCTCCACTTT; cdr3_aa: CASSFRGSYNSPLHF
d_call: TRBD1; j_call: TRBJ1-2; clone_size: many; v_call: TRBV15; cdr3_nt: TGTGCCACCAGCAGTCCTCAGGGGGCCCGGGGCTACACCTTC; cdr3_aa: CATSSPQGARGYTF
d_call: -; j_call: TRBJ1-2; clone_size: -; v_call: TRBV14; cdr3_nt: TGTGCCAGCAGCCAAGGACCGTATGGCTACACCTTC; cdr3_aa: CASSQGPYGYTF
d_call: TRBD2; j_call: TRBJ2-5; clone_size: many; v_call: TRBV12-3/TRBV12-4; cdr3_nt: TGTGCCAGCAGTTTTGGGGAACTAGCGGTTAAAGAGACCCAGTACTTC; cdr3_aa: CASSFGELAVKETQYF
d_call: -; j_call: TRBJ2-4; clone_size: many; v_call: TRBV5-1; cdr3_nt: TGCGCCAGCAGCTTGACGGGTTTTGGGAACATTCAGTACTTC; cdr3_aa: CASSLTGFGNIQYF
d_call: TRBD1; j_call: TRBJ1-1; clone_size: many; v_call: TRBV5-1; cdr3_nt: TGCGCCAGCAGCTACTTGACAGGGATGAACACTGAAGCTTTCTTT; cdr3_aa: CASSYLTGMNTEAFF
d_call: -; j_call: TRBJ1-5; clone_size: many; v_call: TRBV4-3; cdr3_nt: TGCGCCAGCAGCCGAGAGCGATTCAATCAGCCCCAGCATTTT; cdr3_aa: CASSRERFNQPQHF
d_call: -; j_call: TRBJ2-3; clone_size: many; v_call: TRBV7-6; cdr3_nt: TGTGCCAGCAGCCCCCGGCCCCGCACAGATACGCAGTATTTT; cdr3_aa: CASSPRPRTDTQYF
d_call: -; j_call: TRBJ2-6; clone_size: few; v_call: TRBV5-1; cdr3_nt: TGCGCCAGCCGCCTAGAAAGCGCGCTGCGCTCTGGGGCCAACGTCCTGACTTTC; cdr3_aa: CASRLESALRSGANVLTF